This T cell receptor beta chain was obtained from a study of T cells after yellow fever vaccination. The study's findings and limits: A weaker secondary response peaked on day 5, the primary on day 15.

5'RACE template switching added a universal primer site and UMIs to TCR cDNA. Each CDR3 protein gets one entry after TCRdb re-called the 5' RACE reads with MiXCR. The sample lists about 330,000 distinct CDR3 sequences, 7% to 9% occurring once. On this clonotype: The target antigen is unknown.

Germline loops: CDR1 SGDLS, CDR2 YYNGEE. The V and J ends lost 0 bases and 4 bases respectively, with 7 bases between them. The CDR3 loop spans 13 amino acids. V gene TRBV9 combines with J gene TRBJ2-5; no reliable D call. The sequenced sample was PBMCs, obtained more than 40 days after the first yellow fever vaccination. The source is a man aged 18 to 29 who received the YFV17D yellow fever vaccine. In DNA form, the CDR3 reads TGTGCCAGCAGCGTAGACACGGTAGAGACCCAGTACTTC. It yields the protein CASSVDTVETQYF. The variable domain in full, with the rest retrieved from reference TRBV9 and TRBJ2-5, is DSGVTQTPKHLITATGQRVTLRCSPRSGDLSVYWYQQSLDQGLQFLIQYYNGEERAKGNILERFSAQQFPDLHSELNLSSLELGDSALYFCASSVDTVETQYFGPGTRLLVL.